A single sample gave rise to the 7 T cell receptor beta chains below, sequenced in a study of blood T cell repertoires in COVID-19. The repertoire was sequenced with immunoSEQ multiplex PCR; TCRdb's copy has only in-frame clones and lacks some. The sample consists of 95,000 to 150,000 clones, over 65% of them appearing once. Sequenced input: peripheral blood. The receptors here all came from a man in his 60s with acute or convalescent COVID-19.

The chain recombines TRBV19 with TRBJ2-5, with a possible D match to TRBD1 (6 bases). V lost 0 bases to trimming and J lost 5 bases, with 19 bases between them. CDR1 is LNHDA, CDR2 SQIVND, per germline (reference sequence). This CDR3 comprises 17 residues. CDR3 region: CASSIDGGRQGMETQYF. CDR3 bases: TGTGCCAGTAGTATAGATGGGGGAAGGCAGGGGATGGAGACCCAGTACTTC.

V is TRBV11-3 and J is TRBJ2-7; 9 bases are shared with TRBD2. The germline gives CDR1 SGHNT, CDR2 YENEEA. The CDR3 extends over 11 amino acids. The V segment lost 6 bases and the J segment 9 bases; nucleotides outside the gene matches: 3. For the CDR3, the DNA is TGTGCCAGCAGTCTAGCGGGGACGCAGTACTTC. Residues: CASSLAGTQYF.

This clone was detected only once. As DNA, the CDR3 is TGTGCCAGCAGCCCCGGACTAGCGGGCCTCCTGGGGGAGCTGTTTTTT. This gives the protein CASSPGLAGLLGELFF. J is TRBJ2-2 and V is TRBV5-6, with TRBD2 identical over 11 bases. The V segment lost 4 bases and the J segment 8 bases; nucleotides outside the gene matches: 10. The germline gives CDR1 SGHDT, CDR2 YYEEEE. The CDR3 runs 16 residues.

This sequence joins TRBV2 and TRBJ1-1; 10 bases match TRBD1. The junction had 7 bases not matched to a gene; V was cut back by 6 bases and J by 6 bases. Germline V lookup: CDR1 SNHLY, CDR2 FYNNEI. CDR3 length: 14 residues. The CDR3 DNA reads as TGTGCCAGCAGCCTCCGGGACAGGGGCTCTGAAGCTTTCTTT. Encoded protein: CASSLRDRGSEAFF.

The chain couples TRBV5-1 to TRBJ2-3; 7 bases fit TRBD2. This CDR3 has 15 residues. Per germline, CDR1 SGHRS and CDR2 YFSETQ. V trimming: 0 bases; J trimming: 2 bases; junction bases outside the gene matches: 3. The CDR3 reads CASSLVAGDTDTQYF. DNA of the CDR3: TGCGCCAGCAGCTTGGTTGCGGGGGACACAGATACGCAGTATTTT. The whole variable domain, filled in from reference TRBV5-1 and TRBJ2-3, reads KAGVTQTPRYLIKTRGQQVTLSCSPISGHRSVSWYQQTPGQGLQFLFEYFSETQRNKGNFPGRFSGRQFSNSRSEMNVSTLELGDSALYLCASSLVAGDTDTQYFGPGTRLTVL.

The chain couples TRBV7-2 to TRBJ1-5; D might be TRBD1 (6 bases). This CDR3 comprises 17 residues. The ends were cut back, 1 base at V and 0 bases at J, with 13 bases in the middle. Germline V gene sequence: CDR1 SGHTA, CDR2 FQGNSA. CDR3 bases: TGTGCCAGCAGCTTAGGGGGACACTCCTCTAGCAATCAGCCCCAGCATTTT. Translating it yields CASSLGGHSSSNQPQHF.

The chain combines TRBV5-1 with TRBJ2-2; weak D call: TRBD2 (6 bases). This CDR3 has 15 amino acids. Germline assignment: CDR1 SGHRS and CDR2 YFSETQ. The V and J ends lost 3 bases and 0 bases respectively, with 9 bases between them. Here the CDR3 reads CASSSGVTNTGELFF. DNA for the CDR3: TGCGCCAGCAGCTCGGGGGTCACGAACACCGGGGAGCTGTTTTTT. Filled out from reference TRBV5-1 and TRBJ2-2, the complete variable domain reads KAGVTQTPRYLIKTRGQQVTLSCSPISGHRSVSWYQQTPGQGLQFLFEYFSETQRNKGNFPGRFSGRQFSNSRSEMNVSTLELGDSALYLCASSSGVTNTGELFFGEGSRLTVL.